The source of this TCR beta chain is a study of shared clonotypes between healthy human individuals. The wider study: Each donor's CD8 memory used one plate, CD8 naive two, each CD4 subset three. Study-level findings and limits: Though the depth was large, rarefaction showed that sorted-subset sequencing was incomplete.

CD4+ cells were split into CD45RA+ naive and CD45RA-negative memory subsets. Deep was the level at which the assay was run. Method: immunoSEQ multiplex PCR; TCRdb's copy keeps in-frame clones and lacks some. The sample yields approximately 530,000 clones, approximately 95% seen once. Note on this clone: Its specificity is unknown.

V was pared by 0 bases and J by 3 bases, with 10 bases between. Germline loops: CDR1 SGDLS, CDR2 YYNGEE. The length of the CDR3 is 15 residues. The sequencing sample was made of naive CD4+ T cells sorted from blood. The subset denotes: CD45RA+ positively selected. The sequence was obtained from a woman aged 25 to 39 in good health. This chain uses TRBV9 with TRBJ1-3; weak D call: TRBD1 (6 bases). The CDR3 spells CASSVGEGVGNTIYF. CDR3 nucleotide sequence: TGTGCCAGCAGCGTAGGTGAGGGGGTTGGAAACACCATATATTTT.